The clone carrying this T cell receptor (beta chain) appeared many times. Its antigen is currently unknown. The data were obtained in a study of T cells after yellow fever vaccination. Study in general: Preparation of fractions with low cell numbers was performed using SMART-Seq v4 Ultra Low Input.

Whole-study results and caveats: Reappearance after the booster was observed for most primary-vaccination clones (about 96% CD4, about 86% CD8). FACS-sorted repertoires might harbor abundant contaminating clonotypes from the bulk population.

TCRdb recomputed calls from the 5' RACE reads with MiXCR, one row per CDR3 protein. The table records fewer than 350,000 distinct CDR3 sequences, around 3.6% of them present only once. The sequenced sample was PBMCs, obtained on the day of the yellow fever booster vaccination. The TCR was taken from a man aged 18 to 29 who received the YFV17D yellow fever vaccine.

CDR3 residues: CASSLEGWQGWTDTQYF. The CDR3 bases are TGCGCCAGCAGCTTGGAGGGTTGGCAGGGGTGGACAGATACGCAGTATTTT. V usage is TRBV5-1 and J usage is TRBJ2-3; perhaps TRBD1 as D (6 bases). Germline CDR1 reads SGHRS; CDR2 reads YFSETQ. The CDR3 is 17 amino acids. Trimming took 0 bases from V and 3 from J, leaving 17 bases between them.